This T cell receptor beta chain was recorded in a study of T-cell memory formation after mild COVID-19 (dated by TCRdb to the early 2020s). At the level of the whole study: TCR sequence clusters from the two donors were largely donor specific. Longitudinal TCRalpha and TCRbeta repertoire sequencing tracked T-cell clones expanding and contracting after mild COVID-19 in a couple of donors. Two young, previously healthy adult volunteers made up the cohort, one male and one female. Results the study describes overall, beyond this receptor: The detection of some responding clones in pre-infection memory suggests that pre-existing cross-reactive memory T cells joined the SARS-CoV-2 response. From day 15 to 85, contracting clones showed balanced CD4/CD8 phenotypes, whereas a second wave of clones that expanded from day 15 to 37 leaned towards CD4+. SARS-CoV-2 specificity of the second-wave clones peaking on day 37 was not confirmed. Contracting CD4+ clones were found mainly in CM and EM memory subsets, while CD8+ clones were enriched in EMRA. The study covered only two mild cases, and larger cohorts including severe cases with pre-infection samples were considered necessary.

Ficoll-Paque density gradient centrifugation was used to isolate PBMCs. In the case of this clonotype: Its antigen remains unidentified. It has no much larger one-base neighbor in the sample; base qualities were not kept.

The germline V gene (reference sequence) sets CDR1 to LGHDT and CDR2 to YNNKEL. Clipping removes 2 bases from V and 6 bases from J, with 6 as the unmatched junction base count. Counted from cysteine to phenylalanine, this CDR3 has 15 amino acids. Only the CDR3 DNA stays, 45 bases, in frame from base 1. Sequenced on an Illumina NovaSeq 6000. cDNA libraries for TCRalpha and TCRbeta were prepared by 5'RACE using constant-segment primers, with sample barcodes and unique molecular identifiers added. Trizol reagent was used to extract RNA from every sample. The libraries were amplified in two PCR steps, and the second step added a second sample barcode and Illumina TruSeq adapters. Sequencing of the libraries was done on an Illumina NovaSeq, producing 2 x 150 bp paired-end reads. Per the original workflow: Demultiplexing of reads and collapsing into UMI-guided consensus sequences were performed with migec v1.2.7. Using mixcr v2.1.11, the UMI consensuses were aligned to TRA and TRB V and J templates and assembled into clonotypes. Expanded or contracted clonotypes were those called significant by both edgeR and NoisET, with noise models trained on biological replicates. For edgeR calls, the thresholds were a false discovery rate-adjusted p below 0.01 and a log2 fold-change of 1. As an exploratory analysis of dynamics, PCA with hierarchical clustering was applied to max-normalized trajectories of the 1000 most abundant clonotypes. Each responding clone was given a CD4 or CD8 phenotype based on the CD4+ and CD8+ repertoires, which had been sequenced separately. TCRdb reworked the public reads: Q25 trimming with fastp, MiXCR clone assembly, productive beta chains retained. Each CDR3 protein appears once, grouped with its most common genes and DNA. The authors' filters were not applied to this entry. The sample has approximately 210,000 distinct CDR3 sequences on record, about 10% of them singletons. 3% to 3.5% of the sample lies in the top ten.

Sequenced: PBMCs or a T cell subset sorted from them (not recorded which). This receptor was obtained from a young man who had mild COVID-19 (a few samples of this study predate the infection). The sample titles of this study are shuffled in the database, so cell type and time point are left out; the donor was told from shared clones. Recombination linked TRBV3-1 to TRBJ2-1, and 8 junctional nucleotides match TRBD2. The DNA reads as follows: TGTGCCAGCAGCCAAAACCCGGCGGGGGGCAATGAGCAGTTCTTC. It codes for CASSQNPAGGNEQFF.